This entry lists 2 T cell receptor beta chains sequenced from one sample in a study of T cell changes during pregnancy in multiple sclerosis. Produced via immunoSEQ multiplex PCR; TCRdb's table is partial and in-frame only. The sample consists of around 100,000 clones, 80% to 95% of them appearing once. The specimen was peripheral blood, collected in the third trimester of pregnancy. All receptors come from a female donor with multiple sclerosis, enrolled in a pregnancy study.

This CDR3 is CASSGDRGSNQPQHF. The CDR3 bases are TGTGCCAGTAGTGGTGACAGGGGAAGCAATCAGCCCCAGCATTTT. The chain links TRBV19 to TRBJ1-5; 8 nucleotides match TRBD1. Unmatched junction bases numbered 4, after V lost 5 bases and J lost 1 base. The CDR3 length is 15 residues. CDR1 is LNHDA and CDR2 is SQIVND in the germline V gene (reference sequence).

V and J are TRBV30 and TRBJ2-7, with D perhaps TRBD2 (7 bases). The CDR3 sequence is 15 residues long. Trimming stripped 7 bases from V and 0 bases from J, with 19 bases between. The germline V gene encodes CDR1 GTSNPN and CDR2 SVGIG (reference sequence). The CDR3 nucleotides are TGTGCCTCCTCGGGTGGGGGGGCCCGCTCCTACGAGCAGTACTTC. This codes for CASSGGGARSYEQYF.